The TCR beta chain under discussion was sequenced for a study of T-cell memory formation after mild COVID-19. This clonotype was seen a handful of times. Antigen: not known. From the 5' RACE reads, TCRdb called clonotypes with MiXCR, one entry per CDR3 protein. The table records 65,000 to 95,000 distinct CDR3 sequences, about 13% of them present only once. Points from the study as a whole: A subset of responding clones appeared in pre-infection memory, suggesting cross-reactive memory joined. Mostly located in CM and EM were contracting CD4+ clones, with contracting CD8+ clones located in EMRA. Later expanders leaned CD4+, whereas day 15 to 85 contracting clones were balanced CD4/CD8.

Input material: PBMCs or a T cell subset sorted from them (not recorded which). This sequence was found in a man younger than 30 who had mild COVID-19 (a few samples of this study predate the infection). Cell type and time point are not known.

The CDR3 is CASSLVAGGPDTQYF. As DNA, the CDR3 is TGTGCCAGCAGCTTAGTAGCGGGGGGTCCAGATACGCAGTATTTT. This chain connects TRBV7-6 to TRBJ2-3; the match to TRBD2 covers 10 bases. In germline, CDR1 is SGHVS, CDR2 FNYEAQ. The CDR3 consists of 15 residues. Trimming removed 1 base from V and 4 bases from J; junction bases left unmatched: 2.